What follows describes a single TCR beta chain. The antigen is not known. V lost 5 bases and J lost 2, with 15 bases in between. Germline assignment: CDR1 MNHEY and CDR2 SMNVEV (reference sequence). This CDR3 contains 16 residues. Amplified TCR beta CDR3 regions derived from RNA transcripts. Initially, a first-round RT-PCR of the TCR CDR3 employed the HTBI primer set. TCRdb recomputed calls from the multiplex PCR reads with MiXCR, one row per CDR3 protein. The data show fewer than 750,000 distinct CDR3 sequences, approximately 14% seen once. A Clinical Activity Score of at least 3, a NOSPECS grade of at least 4 and a duration under 3 months were recorded in the ophthalmopathy patients. The sample belongs to a study of T cells in Graves' hyperthyroidism and ophthalmopathy. Notes on the study in general: Most thyroid clonotypes with frequency above 0.001 were detected in blood. Ophthalmopathy, which appeared later, was predicted by the model a median 6.5 months before onset.

The sequence was obtained from a woman in her fifties or sixties with Graves' ophthalmopathy. J is TRBJ2-2 and V is TRBV27; D gene ambiguous. What was sequenced was blood. The CDR3 sequence is CASSITAPPNTGELFF. The CDR3 region has the DNA TGTGCCAGCAGTATTACAGCACCCCCCAACACCGGGGAGCTGTTTTTT.